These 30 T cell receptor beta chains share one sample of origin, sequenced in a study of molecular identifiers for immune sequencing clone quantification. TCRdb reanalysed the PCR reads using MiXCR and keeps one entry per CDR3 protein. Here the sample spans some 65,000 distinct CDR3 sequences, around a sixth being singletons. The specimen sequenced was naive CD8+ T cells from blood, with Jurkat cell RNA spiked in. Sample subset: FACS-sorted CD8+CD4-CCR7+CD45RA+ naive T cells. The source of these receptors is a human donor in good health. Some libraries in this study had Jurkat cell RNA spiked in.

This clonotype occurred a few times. CDR3 DNA sequence: TGTGCCATCAGTGACCTAGCGGGAGAGGGAAACATTCAGTACTTC. Translation gives CAISDLAGEGNIQYF. This sequence joins TRBV10-3 and TRBJ2-4; 10 bases are shared with TRBD2. The V gene's germline CDR1 is ENHRY and CDR2 SYGVKD. The trim removed 3 bases at V and 6 bases at J, leaving 5 bases unmatched. This CDR3 has 15 residues.

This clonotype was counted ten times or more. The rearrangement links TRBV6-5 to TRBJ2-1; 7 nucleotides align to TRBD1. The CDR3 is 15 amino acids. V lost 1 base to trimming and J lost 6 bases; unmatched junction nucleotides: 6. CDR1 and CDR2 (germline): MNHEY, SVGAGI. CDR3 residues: CASSYFREGANEQFF. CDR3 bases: TGTGCCAGCAGTTACTTTAGAGAGGGGGCCAATGAGCAGTTCTTC.

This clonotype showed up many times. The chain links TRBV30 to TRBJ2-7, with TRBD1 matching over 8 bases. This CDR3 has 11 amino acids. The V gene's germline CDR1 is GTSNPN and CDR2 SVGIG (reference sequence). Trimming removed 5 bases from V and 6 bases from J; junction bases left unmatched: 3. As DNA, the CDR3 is TGTGCCTGGGACAGGGGAGTCGAGCAGTACTTC. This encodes CAWDRGVEQYF.

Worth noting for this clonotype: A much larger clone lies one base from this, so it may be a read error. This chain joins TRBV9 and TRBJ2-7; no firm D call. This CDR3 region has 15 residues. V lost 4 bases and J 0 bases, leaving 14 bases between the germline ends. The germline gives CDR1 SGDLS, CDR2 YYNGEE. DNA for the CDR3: TGTGCCAGCAGCTTGGCCCTAGGTGGCTCCTACGAGCAGTACTTC. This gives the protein CASSLALGGSYEQYF.

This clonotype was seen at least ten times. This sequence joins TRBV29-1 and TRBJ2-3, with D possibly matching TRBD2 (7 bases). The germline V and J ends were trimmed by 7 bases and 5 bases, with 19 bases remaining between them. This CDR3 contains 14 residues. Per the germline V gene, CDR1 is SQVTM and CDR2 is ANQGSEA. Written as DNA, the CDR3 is TGCAGCGGCCTTGACGGGGGGCAGGGAGATACGCAGTATTTT. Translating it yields CSGLDGGQGDTQYF.

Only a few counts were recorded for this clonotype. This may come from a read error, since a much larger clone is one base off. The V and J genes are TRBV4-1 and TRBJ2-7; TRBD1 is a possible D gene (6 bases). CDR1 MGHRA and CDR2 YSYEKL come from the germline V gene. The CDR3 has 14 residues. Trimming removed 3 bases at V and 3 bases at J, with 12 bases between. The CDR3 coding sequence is TGCGCCAGCAGCCACGTCGCAGGGGACTACGAGCAGTACTTC. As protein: CASSHVAGDYEQYF.

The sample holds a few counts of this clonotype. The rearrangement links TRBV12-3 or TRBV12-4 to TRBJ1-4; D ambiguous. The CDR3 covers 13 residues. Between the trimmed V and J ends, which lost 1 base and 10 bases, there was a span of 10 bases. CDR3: CASSLVTEAKLFF. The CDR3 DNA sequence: TGTGCCAGCAGTTTAGTCACCGAGGCAAAACTGTTTTTT.

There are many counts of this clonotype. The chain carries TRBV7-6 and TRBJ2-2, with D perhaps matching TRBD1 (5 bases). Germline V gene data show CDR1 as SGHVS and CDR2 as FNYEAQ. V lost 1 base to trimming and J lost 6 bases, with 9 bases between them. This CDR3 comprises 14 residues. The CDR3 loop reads CASSLESGSGELFF. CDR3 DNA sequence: TGTGCCAGCAGCTTAGAGTCAGGGTCCGGGGAGCTGTTTTTT.

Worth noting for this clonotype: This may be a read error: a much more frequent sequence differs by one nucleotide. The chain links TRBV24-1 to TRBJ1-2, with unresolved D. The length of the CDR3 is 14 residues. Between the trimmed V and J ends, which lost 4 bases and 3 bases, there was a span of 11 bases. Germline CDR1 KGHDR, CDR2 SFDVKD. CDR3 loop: CATSDLDRDYGYTF. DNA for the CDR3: TGTGCCACCAGTGACTTAGACCGAGACTATGGCTACACCTTC.

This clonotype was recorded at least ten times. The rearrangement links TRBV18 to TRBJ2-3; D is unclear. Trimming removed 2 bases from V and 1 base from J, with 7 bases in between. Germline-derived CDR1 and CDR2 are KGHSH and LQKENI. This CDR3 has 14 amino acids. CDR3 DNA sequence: TGTGCCAGCTCACCAGAAGAGGGCACAGATACGCAGTATTTT. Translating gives CASSPEEGTDTQYF.

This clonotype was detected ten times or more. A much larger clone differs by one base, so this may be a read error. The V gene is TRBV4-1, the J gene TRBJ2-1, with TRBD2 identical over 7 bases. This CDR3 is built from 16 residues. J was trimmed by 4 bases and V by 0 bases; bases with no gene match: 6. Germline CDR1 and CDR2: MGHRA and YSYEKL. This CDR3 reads CASSQDRQAGYNEQFF. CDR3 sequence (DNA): TGCGCCAGCAGCCAAGATCGGCAAGCGGGGTACAATGAGCAGTTCTTC.

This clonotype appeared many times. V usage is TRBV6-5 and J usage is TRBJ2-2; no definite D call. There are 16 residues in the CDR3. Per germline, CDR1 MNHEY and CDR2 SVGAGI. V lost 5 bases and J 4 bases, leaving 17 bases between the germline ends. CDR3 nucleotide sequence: TGTGCCAGCAGTACCGAAGACCCACCTAGCACCGGGGAGCTGTTTTTT. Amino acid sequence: CASSTEDPPSTGELFF.

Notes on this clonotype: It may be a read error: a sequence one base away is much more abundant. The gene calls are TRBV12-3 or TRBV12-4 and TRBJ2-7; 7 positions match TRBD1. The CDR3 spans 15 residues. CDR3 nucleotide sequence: TGTGTCAGCAGTCCACAGACAGGGCCGTGGCCCGAGCAGTACTTC. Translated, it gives CVSSPQTGPWPEQYF.

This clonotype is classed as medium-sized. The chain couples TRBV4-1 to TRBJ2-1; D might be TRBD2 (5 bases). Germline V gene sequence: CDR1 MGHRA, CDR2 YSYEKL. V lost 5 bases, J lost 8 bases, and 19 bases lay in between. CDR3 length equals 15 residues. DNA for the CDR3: TGCGCCAGCAGCAGCGGTCCCCAGGCGCCCCATGAGCAGTTCTTC. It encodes CASSSGPQAPHEQFF.

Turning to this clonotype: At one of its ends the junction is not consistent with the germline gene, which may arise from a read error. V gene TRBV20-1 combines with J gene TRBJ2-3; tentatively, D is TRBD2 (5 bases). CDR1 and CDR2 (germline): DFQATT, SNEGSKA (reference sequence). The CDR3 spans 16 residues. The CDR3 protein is CSAGTLIASSTDTRYF. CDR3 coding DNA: TGCAGTGCTGGAACACTCATAGCGTCCAGCACAGATACGCGGTATTTT.

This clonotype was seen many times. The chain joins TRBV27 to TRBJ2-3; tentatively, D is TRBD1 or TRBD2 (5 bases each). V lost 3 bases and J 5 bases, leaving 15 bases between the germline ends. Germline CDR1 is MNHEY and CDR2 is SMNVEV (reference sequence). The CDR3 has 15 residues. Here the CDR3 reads CASSFGGPGQDTQYF. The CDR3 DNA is TGTGCCAGCAGTTTTGGGGGACCAGGACAAGATACGCAGTATTTT.

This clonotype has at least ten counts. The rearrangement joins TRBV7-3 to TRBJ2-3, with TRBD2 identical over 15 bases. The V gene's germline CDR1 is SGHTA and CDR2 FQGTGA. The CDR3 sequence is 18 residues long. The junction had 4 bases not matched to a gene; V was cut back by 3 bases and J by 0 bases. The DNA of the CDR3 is TGTGCCAGCAGCTTGGGACTAGCGGGAGGCTCTAGCACAGATACGCAGTATTTT. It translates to CASSLGLAGGSSTDTQYF.

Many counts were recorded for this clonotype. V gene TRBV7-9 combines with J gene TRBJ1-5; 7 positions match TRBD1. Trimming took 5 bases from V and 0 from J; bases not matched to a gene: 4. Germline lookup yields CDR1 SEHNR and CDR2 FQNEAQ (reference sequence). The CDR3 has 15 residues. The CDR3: CASSQGQNSNQPQHF. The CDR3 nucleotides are TGTGCCAGCAGCCAGGGACAGAATAGCAATCAGCCCCAGCATTTT.

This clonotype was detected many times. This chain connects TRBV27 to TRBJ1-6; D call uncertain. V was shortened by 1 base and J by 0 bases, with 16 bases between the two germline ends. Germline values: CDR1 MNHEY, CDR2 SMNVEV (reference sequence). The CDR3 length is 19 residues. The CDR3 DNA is TGTGCCAGCAGTTTATTTTTGGCAGCACTGAGCTCCTATAATTCACCCCTCCACTTT. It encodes CASSLFLAALSSYNSPLHF.

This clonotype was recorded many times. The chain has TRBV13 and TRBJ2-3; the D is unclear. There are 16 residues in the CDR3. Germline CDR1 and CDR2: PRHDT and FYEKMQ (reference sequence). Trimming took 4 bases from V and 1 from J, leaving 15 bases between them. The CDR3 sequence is CASSWTGSWGTDTQYF. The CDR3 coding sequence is TGTGCCAGCAGCTGGACGGGTTCCTGGGGCACAGATACGCAGTATTTT.

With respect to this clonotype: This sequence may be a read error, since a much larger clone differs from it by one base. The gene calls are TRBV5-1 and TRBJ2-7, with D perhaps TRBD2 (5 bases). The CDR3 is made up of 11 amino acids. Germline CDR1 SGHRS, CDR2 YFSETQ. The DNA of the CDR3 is TGCGCCAGCAGCGGCGACTACGAGCAGCACTTC. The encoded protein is CASSGDYEQHF.

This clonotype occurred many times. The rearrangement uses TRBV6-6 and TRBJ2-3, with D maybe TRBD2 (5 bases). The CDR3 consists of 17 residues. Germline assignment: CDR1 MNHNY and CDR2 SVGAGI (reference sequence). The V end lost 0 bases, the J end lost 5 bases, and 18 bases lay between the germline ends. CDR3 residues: CASSYSPLGAVGDTQYF. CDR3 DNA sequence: TGTGCCAGCAGTTACTCTCCACTAGGAGCGGTGGGAGATACGCAGTATTTT.

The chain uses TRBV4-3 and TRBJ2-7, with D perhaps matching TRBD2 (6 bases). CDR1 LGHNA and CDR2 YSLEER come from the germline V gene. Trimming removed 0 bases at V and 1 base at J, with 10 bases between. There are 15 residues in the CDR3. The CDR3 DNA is TGCGCCAGCAGCCAAGACGCGGGATATTCCTACGAGCAGTACTTC. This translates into CASSQDAGYSYEQYF.

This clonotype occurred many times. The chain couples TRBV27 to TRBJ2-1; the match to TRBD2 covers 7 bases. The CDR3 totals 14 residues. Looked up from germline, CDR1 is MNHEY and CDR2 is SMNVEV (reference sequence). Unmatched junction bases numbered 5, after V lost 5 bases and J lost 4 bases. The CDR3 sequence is CASSPGLTYNEQFF. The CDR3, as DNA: TGTGCCAGCAGTCCGGGACTAACGTACAATGAGCAGTTCTTC.

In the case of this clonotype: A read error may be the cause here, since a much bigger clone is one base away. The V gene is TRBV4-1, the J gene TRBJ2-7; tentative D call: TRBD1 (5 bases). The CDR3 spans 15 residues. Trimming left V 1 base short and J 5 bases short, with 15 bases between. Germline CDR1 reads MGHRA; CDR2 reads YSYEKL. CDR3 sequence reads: CASSQVQGSGHEQYF. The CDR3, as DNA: TGCGCCAGCAGCCAAGTCCAGGGATCGGGCCACGAGCAGTACTTC.

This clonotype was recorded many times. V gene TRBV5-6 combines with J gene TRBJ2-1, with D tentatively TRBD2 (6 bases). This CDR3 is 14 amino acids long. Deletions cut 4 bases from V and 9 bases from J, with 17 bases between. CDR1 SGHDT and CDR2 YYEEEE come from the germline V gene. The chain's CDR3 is CASSPWNRLVEQFF. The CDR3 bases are TGTGCCAGCAGCCCCTGGAACCGACTAGTTGAGCAGTTCTTC.

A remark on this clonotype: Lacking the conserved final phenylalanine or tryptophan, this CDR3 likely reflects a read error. CDR3 in amino acids: CASSFTGTSGLYNEQFS. CDR3 in DNA: TGTGCCAGCAGCTTCACCGGGACTAGCGGTCTATACAATGAGCAGTTCTCC. The chain joins TRBV3-1 to TRBJ2-1, with 11 bases fitting TRBD2. CDR1 and CDR2 from the germline V gene are LGHDT and YNNKEL (reference sequence). V shed 5 bases, J shed 4 bases, and the junction held 10 bases outside the gene matches. The CDR3 contains 17 residues.

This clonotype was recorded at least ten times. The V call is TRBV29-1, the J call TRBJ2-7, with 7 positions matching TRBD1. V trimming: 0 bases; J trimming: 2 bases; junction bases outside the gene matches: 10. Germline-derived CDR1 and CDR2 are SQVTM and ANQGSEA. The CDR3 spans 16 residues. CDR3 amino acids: CSVEDRLRQGAYEQYF. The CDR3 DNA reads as TGCAGCGTTGAAGATCGGCTCCGGCAGGGGGCCTACGAGCAGTACTTC.

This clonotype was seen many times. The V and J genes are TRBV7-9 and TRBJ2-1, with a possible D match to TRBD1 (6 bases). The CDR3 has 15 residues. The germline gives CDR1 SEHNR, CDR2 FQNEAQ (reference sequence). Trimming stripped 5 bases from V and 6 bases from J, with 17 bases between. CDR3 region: CASSLTPGHLNEQFF. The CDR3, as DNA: TGTGCCAGCAGCCTGACGCCGGGACACCTCAATGAGCAGTTCTTC.

The CDR3 DNA reads as TGTGCCAGCAGCTTTAGGGCAGGGGGTCTGAATGAGCAGTTCTTC. Translation: CASSFRAGGLNEQFF. This chain uses TRBV7-9 with TRBJ2-1, with 7 bases that match TRBD1. Unmatched junction bases numbered 9, after V lost 3 bases and J lost 7 bases. The CDR3 is 15 amino acids. The germline V gene encodes CDR1 SEHNR and CDR2 FQNEAQ (reference sequence).